Listed below are T cell receptor beta chains from one sample, sequenced in a study of T cells in Graves' hyperthyroidism and ophthalmopathy. TCRdb redid the calling of the multiplex PCR reads with MiXCR, one entry per CDR3 protein. Altogether around 400,000 distinct CDR3 sequences are present, less than 15% being singletons, with the ten largest covering roughly 9.2%. The source material was blood. The receptors were sampled from a woman under 30 with Graves' hyperthyroidism. Each CDR3 is given with its conserved first and last residue. D genes are given only for firm matches. Clone size, where shown, is once, few, many, or a class for clones that have expanded.

j_call: TRBJ2-7; d_call: TRBD1; v_call: TRBV27; clone_size: many; cdr3_aa: CASSDRVSYEQYF; cdr3_nt: TGTGCCAGCAGCGACAGGGTCTCCTACGAGCAGTACTTC
j_call: TRBJ2-1; d_call: NA; v_call: TRBV3-1; clone_size: many; cdr3_aa: CASSRSGTFLNEQFF; cdr3_nt: TGTGCCAGCAGCCGCTCCGGGACATTCTTAAATGAGCAGTTCTTC
j_call: TRBJ1-5; d_call: NA; v_call: TRBV12-3/TRBV12-4; clone_size: many; cdr3_aa: CASSPNPGIGQPQHF; cdr3_nt: TGTGCCAGCAGCCCTAACCCGGGAATCGGTCAGCCCCAGCATTTT
j_call: TRBJ2-1; d_call: NA; v_call: TRBV5-1; clone_size: many; cdr3_aa: CASSKEGGYNEQFF; cdr3_nt: TGCGCCAGCAGCAAGGAAGGGGGGTACAATGAGCAGTTCTTC
j_call: TRBJ1-5; d_call: NA; v_call: TRBV4-1; clone_size: many; cdr3_aa: CASSQDPLAPQHF; cdr3_nt: TGCGCCAGCAGCCAAGATCCCCTGGCGCCCCAGCATTTT
j_call: TRBJ1-1; d_call: NA; v_call: TRBV10-3; clone_size: NA; cdr3_aa: CAISGGGGKNTEAFF; cdr3_nt: TGTGCCATCAGTGGGGGTGGTGGAAAGAACACTGAAGCTTTCTTT
j_call: TRBJ2-1; d_call: TRBD2; v_call: TRBV5-1; clone_size: NA; cdr3_aa: CASRTRTGTSGSSYNEQFF; cdr3_nt: TGCGCCAGCAGGACCCGGACCGGGACTAGCGGGAGCTCCTACAATGAGCAGTTCTTC
j_call: TRBJ2-5; d_call: TRBD2; v_call: TRBV27; clone_size: few; cdr3_aa: CASMARLAVQETQYF; cdr3_nt: TGTGCCAGCATGGCCCGGCTAGCGGTCCAAGAGACCCAGTACTTC
j_call: TRBJ2-2; d_call: NA; v_call: TRBV10-3; clone_size: many; cdr3_aa: CAIRAWEQSTGELFF; cdr3_nt: TGTGCCATCAGGGCCTGGGAGCAGAGCACCGGGGAGCTGTTTTTT
j_call: TRBJ1-1; d_call: NA; v_call: TRBV10-3; clone_size: NA; cdr3_aa: CAISARNTEASF; cdr3_nt: TGTGCCATCAGTGCTCGGAACACTGAAGCTTCCTTT
j_call: TRBJ1-3; d_call: NA; v_call: TRBV11-2; clone_size: many; cdr3_aa: CASSLFAGTGNTIYF; cdr3_nt: TGTGCCAGCAGCTTATTCGCAGGGACTGGAAACACCATATATTTT
j_call: TRBJ1-5; d_call: TRBD1; v_call: TRBV5-4; clone_size: NA; cdr3_aa: CASSWRTGAVRQPQHF; cdr3_nt: TGTGCCAGCAGCTGGCGGACAGGCGCGGTCCGTCAGCCCCAGCATTTT
j_call: TRBJ2-7; d_call: NA; v_call: TRBV2; clone_size: many; cdr3_aa: CAFGDGTYEQYF; cdr3_nt: TGTGCATTTGGGGACGGAACCTACGAGCAGTACTTC
j_call: TRBJ2-7; d_call: TRBD2; v_call: TRBV28; clone_size: medium-sized; cdr3_aa: CASQTSGRARYEQYF; cdr3_nt: TGTGCCAGCCAGACTAGCGGGAGGGCAAGATACGAGCAGTACTTC
j_call: TRBJ2-7; d_call: NA; v_call: TRBV18; clone_size: NA; cdr3_aa: CASSPPSLALGSYEQYF; cdr3_nt: TGTGCCAGCTCACCACCAAGTCTCGCTTTGGGCTCCTACGAGCAGTACTTC
j_call: TRBJ1-5; d_call: NA; v_call: TRBV4-3; clone_size: few; cdr3_aa: CASSPRAQSGQPQHF; cdr3_nt: TGCGCCAGCAGCCCACGGGCCCAGTCCGGGCAGCCCCAGCATTTT
j_call: TRBJ2-3; d_call: NA; v_call: TRBV4-1; clone_size: few; cdr3_aa: CASSLDIRVASTDTQYF; cdr3_nt: TGCGCCAGCAGCCTGGATATCAGGGTTGCTAGCACAGATACGCAGTATTTT
j_call: TRBJ1-2; d_call: NA; v_call: TRBV28; clone_size: NA; cdr3_aa: CASSSSANYGYTF; cdr3_nt: TGTGCCAGCAGTTCGAGCGCTAACTATGGCTACACCTTC
j_call: TRBJ1-5; d_call: TRBD1; v_call: TRBV28; clone_size: NA; cdr3_aa: CASSRSGTGGGQPQHF; cdr3_nt: TGTGCCAGCAGTCGATCCGGGACAGGGGGAGGTCAGCCCCAGCATTTT
j_call: TRBJ2-1; d_call: TRBD1; v_call: TRBV7-9; clone_size: NA; cdr3_aa: CASQQGGEQFF; cdr3_nt: TGTGCCAGCCAACAGGGGGGAGAGCAGTTCTTC
j_call: TRBJ2-5; d_call: TRBD2; v_call: TRBV9; clone_size: many; cdr3_aa: CASTPGGLAGTRETQYF; cdr3_nt: TGTGCCAGCACCCCGGGGGGCCTAGCGGGAACCCGAGAGACCCAGTACTTC
j_call: TRBJ2-7; d_call: TRBD1; v_call: TRBV10-3; clone_size: few; cdr3_aa: CAIRKQGGEQYF; cdr3_nt: TGTGCCATCAGAAAACAGGGGGGCGAGCAGTACTTC
j_call: TRBJ1-6; d_call: TRBD1; v_call: TRBV28; clone_size: many; cdr3_aa: CASSTAGQGGSPLHF; cdr3_nt: TGTGCCAGCAGTACAGCGGGACAGGGAGGTTCACCCCTCCACTTT
j_call: TRBJ2-1; d_call: TRBD2; v_call: TRBV24-1; clone_size: many; cdr3_aa: CATGGTSGYNEQFF; cdr3_nt: TGTGCCACCGGGGGTACTAGCGGTTACAATGAGCAGTTCTTC
j_call: TRBJ1-2; d_call: NA; v_call: TRBV18; clone_size: NA; cdr3_aa: CASSLQTDNYGYTF; cdr3_nt: TGTGCCAGCTCACTCCAGACAGACAACTATGGCTACACCTTC
j_call: TRBJ2-3; d_call: TRBD2; v_call: TRBV24-1; clone_size: many; cdr3_aa: CATSDSGRAGTQYF; cdr3_nt: TGTGCCACCAGTGATAGCGGGAGGGCCGGTACGCAGTATTTT
j_call: TRBJ2-7; d_call: NA; v_call: TRBV10-3; clone_size: NA; cdr3_aa: CAISESNPGSYEQYF; cdr3_nt: TGTGCCATCAGTGAGTCGAATCCGGGGTCCTACGAGCAGTACTTC
j_call: TRBJ2-3; d_call: NA; v_call: TRBV24-1; clone_size: many; cdr3_aa: CATSDLLDLTDTQYF; cdr3_nt: TGTGCCACCAGTGATCTTTTGGACCTCACAGATACGCAGTATTTT
j_call: TRBJ2-3; d_call: NA; v_call: TRBV7-3; clone_size: many; cdr3_aa: CASSSPPYTDTQYF; cdr3_nt: TGTGCCAGCAGCTCCCCCCCCTACACAGATACGCAGTATTTT
j_call: TRBJ1-3; d_call: TRBD1; v_call: TRBV10-2; clone_size: few; cdr3_aa: CASSETGTGAGNTIYF; cdr3_nt: TGCGCCAGCAGTGAAACCGGGACAGGGGCTGGAAACACCATATATTTT
j_call: TRBJ2-5; d_call: NA; v_call: TRBV2; clone_size: few; cdr3_aa: CASSRVGASQETQYF; cdr3_nt: TGTGCCAGCAGCCGGGTTGGCGCCTCTCAAGAGACCCAGTACTTC
j_call: TRBJ2-5; d_call: NA; v_call: TRBV12-3/TRBV12-4; clone_size: many; cdr3_aa: CASSLYQGQETQYF; cdr3_nt: TGTGCCAGCAGTTTGTACCAGGGCCAAGAGACCCAGTACTTC